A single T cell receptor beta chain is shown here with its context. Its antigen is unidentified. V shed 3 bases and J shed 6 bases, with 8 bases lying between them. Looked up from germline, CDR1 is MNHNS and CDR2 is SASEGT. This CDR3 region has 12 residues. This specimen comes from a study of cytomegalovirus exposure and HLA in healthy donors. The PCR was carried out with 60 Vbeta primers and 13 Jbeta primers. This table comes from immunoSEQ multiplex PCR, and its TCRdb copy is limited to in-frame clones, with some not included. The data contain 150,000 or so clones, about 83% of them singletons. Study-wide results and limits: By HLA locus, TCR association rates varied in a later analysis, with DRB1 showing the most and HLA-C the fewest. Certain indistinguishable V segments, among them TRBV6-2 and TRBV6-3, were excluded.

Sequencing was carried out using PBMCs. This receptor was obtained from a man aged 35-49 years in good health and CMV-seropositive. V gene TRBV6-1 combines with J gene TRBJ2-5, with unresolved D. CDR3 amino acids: CASSDPPKTQYF. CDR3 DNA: TGTGCCAGCAGTGACCCCCCTAAGACCCAGTACTTC.